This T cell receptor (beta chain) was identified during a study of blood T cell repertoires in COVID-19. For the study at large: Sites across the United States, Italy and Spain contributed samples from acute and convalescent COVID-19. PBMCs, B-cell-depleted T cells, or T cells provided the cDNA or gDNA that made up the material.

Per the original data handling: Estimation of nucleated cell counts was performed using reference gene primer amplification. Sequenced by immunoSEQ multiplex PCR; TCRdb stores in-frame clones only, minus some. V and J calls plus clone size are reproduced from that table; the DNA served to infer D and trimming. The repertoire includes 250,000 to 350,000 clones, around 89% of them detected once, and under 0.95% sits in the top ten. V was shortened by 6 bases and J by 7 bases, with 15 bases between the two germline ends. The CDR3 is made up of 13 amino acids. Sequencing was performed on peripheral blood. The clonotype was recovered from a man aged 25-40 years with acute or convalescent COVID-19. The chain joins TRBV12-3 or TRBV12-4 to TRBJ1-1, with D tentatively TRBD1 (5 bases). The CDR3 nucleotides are TGTGCCAGCAGCCTCAGGGTGTTCGGTGAAGCTTTCTTT. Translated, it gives CASSLRVFGEAFF.